This TCR beta chain derives from a study of technical replicates of blood from a few donors. Some clones are missing from TCRdb's copy, which holds only in-frame ones; the method was immunoSEQ multiplex PCR. The table lists some 68,000 clones, nearly 97% of them singletons. Germline CDR1 reads SGHTA; CDR2 reads FQGNSA. The V gene end was trimmed by 3 bases and the J gene end by 2 bases; junction bases not matched to a gene: 5. The CDR3 length is 16 residues. The sample taken for sequencing was T cells isolated from PBMCs. This sequence originates from a human donor in good health. The chain recombines TRBV7-2 with TRBJ1-5; 9 nucleotides align to TRBD1. The CDR3 DNA sequence: TGTGCCAGCAGCTTTACAGGGGGCGATGGCAATCAGCCCCAGCATTTT. Translated: CASSFTGGDGNQPQHF.